These T cell receptor beta chains were read from a single sample in a study of identical twins. MiXCR, run by TCRdb on the 5' RACE reads, gives a single entry per CDR3 protein. The table records 200,000 to 300,000 distinct CDR3 sequences, roughly 7% of them present only once. Separately, the same data were catalogued under a study of yellow fever vaccine responses in identical twins.

Material for sequencing was memory (CD45RO+) T cells sorted from blood. These receptors all stem from a woman aged 18 to 35 in good health. CDR3s include the opening cysteine and the closing phenylalanine or tryptophan. A D gene is named only where the DNA matches it firmly. Where a row states a size, it is once, few, many or the class of an expanded clone; other rows omit it.

NA,TRBV24-1,17,TRBD1,TRBJ2-1,CATSDSGDSENYNEQFF,TGTGCCACCAGTGATTCCGGGGACAGTGAGAACTACAATGAGCAGTTCTTC
few,TRBV4-1,18,NA,TRBJ1-4,CASRIGSTGGGTNEKLFF,TGCGCCAGCAGGATCGGGTCAACAGGAGGAGGAACTAATGAAAAACTGTTTTTT
NA,TRBV11-3,13,NA,TRBJ2-1,CASSLPQSNEQFF,TGTGCCAGCAGCTTACCCCAGAGCAATGAGCAGTTCTTC
few,TRBV5-1,15,NA,TRBJ1-1,CASSSRVGGSTEAFF,TGCGCCAGCAGCTCGAGAGTAGGGGGGAGTACTGAAGCTTTCTTT
many,TRBV18,15,NA,TRBJ1-1,CASSPQIDRNTEAFF,TGTGCCAGCTCACCACAGATTGACAGGAACACTGAAGCTTTCTTT
few,TRBV5-6,16,TRBD2,TRBJ2-2,CASSWGLAENTGELFF,TGTGCCAGCAGCTGGGGACTAGCGGAGAACACCGGGGAGCTGTTTTTT
few,TRBV7-9,13,NA,TRBJ1-1,CASSPDPRTEAFF,TGTGCCAGCAGCCCGGACCCTCGGACTGAAGCTTTCTTT
many,TRBV7-3,16,TRBD1,TRBJ2-3,CASSLGFRTGTDTQYF,TGTGCCAGCAGCCTCGGCTTTCGGACAGGAACAGATACGCAGTATTTT
NA,TRBV10-3,15,TRBD1,TRBJ2-5,CAISARDRGQATQYF,TGTGCCATCAGTGCCCGGGACAGGGGGCAGGCGACCCAGTACTTC
many,TRBV5-1,14,NA,TRBJ1-3,CASSLGSTGNTIYF,TGCGCCAGCAGCCTCGGAAGTACTGGAAACACCATATATTTT
NA,TRBV18,17,NA,TRBJ1-4,CASSPIQASGMGEKLFF,TGTGCCAGCTCACCAATACAGGCCTCGGGGATGGGTGAAAAACTGTTTTTT
few,TRBV5-5,15,NA,TRBJ2-2,CASSLASDRSGELFF,TGTGCCAGCAGCTTGGCAAGCGATCGGTCCGGGGAGCTGTTTTTT
few,TRBV20-1,11,NA,TRBJ2-5,CSADQLETQYF,TGCAGTGCGGATCAACTGGAGACCCAGTACTTC
few,TRBV20-1,14,NA,TRBJ2-1,CSARGGKGGNEQFF,TGCAGTGCTAGAGGCGGGAAGGGGGGCAATGAGCAGTTCTTC
many,TRBV12-3/TRBV12-4,13,TRBD2,TRBJ2-5,CASSFGGGETQYF,TGTGCCAGCAGTTTCGGGGGGGGAGAGACCCAGTACTTC
NA,TRBV2,14,TRBD1,TRBJ2-7,CASSYDRGRGEQYF,TGTGCCAGCAGTTACGACAGGGGTCGAGGCGAGCAGTACTTC
many,TRBV11-2,20,TRBD2,TRBJ2-1,CASEPLRLTGLAGGYNEQFF,TGTGCCAGTGAACCGTTGCGCCTTACGGGACTAGCGGGAGGGTACAATGAGCAGTTCTTC
few,TRBV15,15,NA,TRBJ2-7,CATSSRRDGPYEQYF,TGTGCCACCAGCAGCCGTCGAGACGGACCCTACGAGCAGTACTTC
many,TRBV6-5,15,TRBD1,TRBJ1-4,CASSSGQEAYGKLFF,TGTGCCAGCAGTTCCGGACAGGAGGCCTACGGAAAACTGTTTTTT
NA,TRBV11-3,16,TRBD1,TRBJ2-7,CASSLAGTGGFYEQYF,TGTGCCAGCAGCTTAGCAGGGACAGGGGGTTTCTACGAGCAGTACTTC